This T cell receptor beta chain was retrieved from a study of PD-1 blockade in classical Hodgkin lymphoma. Relapse was seen in all patients after autologous stem cell transplantation, and brentuximab vedotin exposure was variable. The CDR3 contains 16 residues. CDR1 and CDR2 from the germline V gene are SSHAT and FNYEAQ (reference sequence). As regards this clone: A read error may produce the germline difference seen at one junction end.

The method was immunoSEQ multiplex PCR; TCRdb's version includes in-frame clones alone and lacks a portion of them. The sample holds approximately 80,000 clones, around 90% seen once. The sample consisted of peripheral blood mononuclear cells (PBMCs), taken at baseline. This receptor was identified in a human donor with classical Hodgkin lymphoma. The rearrangement joins TRBV7-7 to TRBJ2-3; D unresolved. The CDR3 region has the DNA TGTGCTAGCAGCTTAGGTGGTACCTCTAGCACAGATACGCAGTATTTT. Encoded protein: CASSLGGTSSTDTQYF.